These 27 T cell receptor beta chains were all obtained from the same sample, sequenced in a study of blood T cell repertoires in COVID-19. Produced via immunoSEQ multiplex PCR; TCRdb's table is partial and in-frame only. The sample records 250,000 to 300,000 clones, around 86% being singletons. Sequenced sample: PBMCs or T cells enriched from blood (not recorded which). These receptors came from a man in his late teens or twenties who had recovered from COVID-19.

The CDR3 spells CASSLAGADRSDTQYF. CDR3 sequence (DNA): TGCGCCAGCAGCTTGGCAGGGGCGGACCGTTCAGATACGCAGTATTTT. The chain uses TRBV5-1 and TRBJ2-3; a weak D match, TRBD1 (6 bases). Germline assignment: CDR1 SGHRS and CDR2 YFSETQ. V was trimmed by 0 bases and J by 4 bases, leaving 15 bases between them. This CDR3 contains 16 residues. The full variable domain, its missing parts supplied by reference TRBV5-1 and TRBJ2-3, is KAGVTQTPRYLIKTRGQQVTLSCSPISGHRSVSWYQQTPGQGLQFLFEYFSETQRNKGNFPGRFSGRQFSNSRSEMNVSTLELGDSALYLCASSLAGADRSDTQYFGPGTRLTVL.

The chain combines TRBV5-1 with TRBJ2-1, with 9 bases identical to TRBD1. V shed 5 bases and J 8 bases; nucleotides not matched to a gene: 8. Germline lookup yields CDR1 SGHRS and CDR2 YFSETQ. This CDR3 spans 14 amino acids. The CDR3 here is CASRKGQGQDEQFF. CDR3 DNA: TGCGCCAGCAGAAAGGGACAGGGACAGGATGAGCAGTTCTTC.

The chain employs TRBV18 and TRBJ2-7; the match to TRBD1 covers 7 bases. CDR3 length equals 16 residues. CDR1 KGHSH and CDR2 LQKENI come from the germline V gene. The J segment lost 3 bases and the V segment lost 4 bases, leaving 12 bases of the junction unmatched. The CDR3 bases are TGTGCCAGCTCACTGGACATAGAGGGGACAGACTACGAGCAGTACTTC. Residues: CASSLDIEGTDYEQYF.

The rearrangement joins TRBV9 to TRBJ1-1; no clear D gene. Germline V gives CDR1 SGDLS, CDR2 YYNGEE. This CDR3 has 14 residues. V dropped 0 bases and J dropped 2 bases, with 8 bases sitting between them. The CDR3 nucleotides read TGTGCCAGCAGCGTAGGATACACCAACACTGAAGCTTTCTTT. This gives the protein CASSVGYTNTEAFF.

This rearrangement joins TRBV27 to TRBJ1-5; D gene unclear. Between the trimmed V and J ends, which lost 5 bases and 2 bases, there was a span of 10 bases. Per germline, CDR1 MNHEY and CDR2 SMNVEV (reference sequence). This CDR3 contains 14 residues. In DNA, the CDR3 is TGTGCCAGCAGTGAAAACAGAGGCAATCAGCCCCAGCATTTT. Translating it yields CASSENRGNQPQHF.

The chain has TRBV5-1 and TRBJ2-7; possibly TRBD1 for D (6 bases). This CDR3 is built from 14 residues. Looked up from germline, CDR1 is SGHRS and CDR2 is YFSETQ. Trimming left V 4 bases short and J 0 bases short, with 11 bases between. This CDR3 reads CASSRQGISYEQYF. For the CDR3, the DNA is TGCGCCAGCAGCCGTCAGGGGATCTCCTACGAGCAGTACTTC.

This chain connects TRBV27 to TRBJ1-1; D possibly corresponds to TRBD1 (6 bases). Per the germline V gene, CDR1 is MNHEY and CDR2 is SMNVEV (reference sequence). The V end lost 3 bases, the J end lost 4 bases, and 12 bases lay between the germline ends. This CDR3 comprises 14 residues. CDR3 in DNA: TGTGCCAGCAGTTTTTCAGGGGCCGGCACTGAAGCTTTCTTT. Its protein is CASSFSGAGTEAFF.

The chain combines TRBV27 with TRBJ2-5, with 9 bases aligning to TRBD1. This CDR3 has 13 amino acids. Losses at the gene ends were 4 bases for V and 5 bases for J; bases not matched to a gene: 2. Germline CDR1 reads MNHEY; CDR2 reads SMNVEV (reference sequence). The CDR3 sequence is CASSWDRDETQYF. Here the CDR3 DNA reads TGTGCCAGCAGTTGGGACAGGGATGAGACCCAGTACTTC.

CDR3 in amino acids: CASSLSGRAVSYEQYF. DNA for the CDR3: TGCGCCAGCAGCCTAAGCGGGAGGGCCGTCTCCTACGAGCAGTACTTC. J is TRBJ2-7 and V is TRBV5-1, with TRBD2 matching over 10 bases. The ends lost 4 bases at V and 0 bases at J; junction bases unmatched: 7. The germline V gene has CDR1 SGHRS and CDR2 YFSETQ. The CDR3 spans 16 residues.

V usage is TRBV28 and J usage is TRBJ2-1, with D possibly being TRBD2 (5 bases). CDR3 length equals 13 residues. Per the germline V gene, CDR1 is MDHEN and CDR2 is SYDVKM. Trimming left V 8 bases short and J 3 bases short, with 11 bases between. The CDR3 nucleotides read TGTGCCAGCGTCGGAGCGGTCTACAATGAGCAGTTCTTC. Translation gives CASVGAVYNEQFF.

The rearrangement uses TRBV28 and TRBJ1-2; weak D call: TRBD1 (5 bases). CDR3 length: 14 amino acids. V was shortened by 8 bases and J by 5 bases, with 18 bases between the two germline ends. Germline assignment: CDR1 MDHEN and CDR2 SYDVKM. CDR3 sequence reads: CASGTAGIPYGYTF. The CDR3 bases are TGTGCCAGCGGCACGGCAGGGATCCCGTATGGCTACACCTTC.

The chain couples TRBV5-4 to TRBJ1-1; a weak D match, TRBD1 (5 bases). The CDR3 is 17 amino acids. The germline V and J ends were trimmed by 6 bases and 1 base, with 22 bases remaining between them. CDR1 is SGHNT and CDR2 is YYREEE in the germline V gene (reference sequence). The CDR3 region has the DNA TGTGCCAGCATCCAGACCCCTTGGAGGGGCGCGAACACTGAAGCTTTCTTT. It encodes CASIQTPWRGANTEAFF.

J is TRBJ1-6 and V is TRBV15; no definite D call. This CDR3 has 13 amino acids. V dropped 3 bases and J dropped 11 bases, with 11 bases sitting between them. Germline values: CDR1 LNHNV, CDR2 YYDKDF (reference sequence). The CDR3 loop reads CATSSRENPPLHF. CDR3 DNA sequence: TGTGCCACCAGCAGCCGGGAAAATCCACCCCTCCACTTT.

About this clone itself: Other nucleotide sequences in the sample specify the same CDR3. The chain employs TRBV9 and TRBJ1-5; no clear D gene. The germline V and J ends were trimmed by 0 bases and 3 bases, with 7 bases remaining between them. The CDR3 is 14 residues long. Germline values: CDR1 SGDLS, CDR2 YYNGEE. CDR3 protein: CASSVGADNQPQHF. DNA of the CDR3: TGTGCCAGCAGCGTAGGGGCAGACAATCAGCCCCAGCATTTT.

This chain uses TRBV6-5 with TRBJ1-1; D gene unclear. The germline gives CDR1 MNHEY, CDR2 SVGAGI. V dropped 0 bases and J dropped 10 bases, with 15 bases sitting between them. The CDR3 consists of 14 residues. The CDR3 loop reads CASSYSSLGGRAFF. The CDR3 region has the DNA TGTGCCAGCAGTTACTCGAGTTTGGGAGGGAGAGCTTTCTTT.

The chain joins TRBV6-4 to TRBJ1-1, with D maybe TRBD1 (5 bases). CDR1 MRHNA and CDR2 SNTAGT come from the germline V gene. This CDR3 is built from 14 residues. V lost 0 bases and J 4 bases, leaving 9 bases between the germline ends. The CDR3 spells CASSDSGGSTEAFF. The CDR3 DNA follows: TGTGCCAGCAGTGACTCGGGGGGAAGCACTGAAGCTTTCTTT.

The CDR3 loop is CASETPGGVGDEQFF. CDR3 nucleotides: TGTGCCAGTGAGACCCCAGGGGGCGTCGGTGATGAGCAGTTCTTC. The rearrangement links TRBV28 to TRBJ2-1; 8 bases map to TRBD1. J was trimmed by 8 bases and V by 9 bases; bases with no gene match: 15. The germline V gene has CDR1 MDHEN and CDR2 SYDVKM. This CDR3 contains 15 residues. Full variable domain (outside the CDR3, taken from reference TRBV28 and TRBJ2-1): DVKVTQSSRYLVKRTGEKVFLECVQDMDHENMFWYRQDPGLGLRLIYFSYDVKMKEKGDIPEGYSVSREKKERFSLILESASTNQTSMYLCASETPGGVGDEQFFGPGTRLTVL.

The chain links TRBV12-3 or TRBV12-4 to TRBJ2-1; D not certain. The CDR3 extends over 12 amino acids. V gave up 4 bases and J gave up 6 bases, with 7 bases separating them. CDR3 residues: CASSSSGNEQFF. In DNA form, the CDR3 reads TGTGCCAGCAGTTCGTCAGGCAATGAGCAGTTCTTC.

CDR3 residues: CATGLLETQYF. The CDR3 DNA reads TGTGCCACCGGACTATTAGAGACCCAGTACTTC. The chain has TRBV2 and TRBJ2-5, with a weak D call TRBD2 (6 bases). The CDR3 is 11 amino acids. The V gene lost 10 bases and the J gene lost 4 bases, with 10 bases spanning the gap. Germline CDR1 SNHLY, CDR2 FYNNEI. Looking up the rest from reference TRBV2 and TRBJ2-5 gives the full variable domain: EPEVTQTPSHQVTQMGQEVILRCVPISNHLYFYWYRQILGQKVEFLVSFYNNEISEKSEIFDDQFSVERPDGSNFTLKIRSTKLEDSAMYFCATGLLETQYFGPGTRLLVL.

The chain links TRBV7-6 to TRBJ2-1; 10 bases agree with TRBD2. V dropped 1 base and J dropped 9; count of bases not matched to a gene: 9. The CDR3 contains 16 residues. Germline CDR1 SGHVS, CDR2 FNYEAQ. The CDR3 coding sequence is TGTGCCAGCAGCTTAGGGGCTAGCGGGAGCCGAGGTGAGCAGTTCTTC. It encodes CASSLGASGSRGEQFF.

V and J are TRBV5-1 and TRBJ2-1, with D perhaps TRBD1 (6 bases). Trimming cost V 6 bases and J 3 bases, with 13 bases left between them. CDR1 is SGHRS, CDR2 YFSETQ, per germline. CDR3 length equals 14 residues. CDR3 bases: TGCGCCAGCACCGTTCCGGACAGCTACAATGAGCAGTTCTTC. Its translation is CASTVPDSYNEQFF.

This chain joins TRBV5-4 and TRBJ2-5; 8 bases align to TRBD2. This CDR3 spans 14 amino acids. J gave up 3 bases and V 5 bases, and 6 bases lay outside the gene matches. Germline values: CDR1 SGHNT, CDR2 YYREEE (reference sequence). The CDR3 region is CASRTGGMKETQYF. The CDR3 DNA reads TGTGCCAGCAGAACGGGAGGGATGAAAGAGACCCAGTACTTC.

DNA of the CDR3: TGTGCCACCAGCAGAGTTCTCCTTCGGGGCTCCTACAATGAGCAGTTCTTC. It translates to CATSRVLLRGSYNEQFF. V and J are TRBV15 and TRBJ2-1, with D perhaps matching TRBD2 (5 bases). This CDR3 comprises 17 residues. The germline V and J ends were trimmed by 1 base and 0 bases, with 13 bases remaining between them. CDR1 LNHNV and CDR2 YYDKDF come from the germline V gene (reference sequence).

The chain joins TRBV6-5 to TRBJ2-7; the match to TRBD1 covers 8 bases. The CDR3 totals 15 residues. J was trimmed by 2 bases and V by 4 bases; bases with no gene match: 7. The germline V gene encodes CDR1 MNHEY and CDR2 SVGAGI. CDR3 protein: CASSFGTGSTYEQYF. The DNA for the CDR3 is TGTGCCAGCAGTTTCGGGACAGGATCGACCTACGAGCAGTACTTC.

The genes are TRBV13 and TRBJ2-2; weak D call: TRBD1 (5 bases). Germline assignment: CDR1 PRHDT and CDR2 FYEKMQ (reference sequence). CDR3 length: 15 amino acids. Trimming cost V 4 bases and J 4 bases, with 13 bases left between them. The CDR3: CASSYLRESTGELFF. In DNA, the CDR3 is TGTGCCAGCAGCTACCTCAGGGAAAGCACCGGGGAGCTGTTTTTT.

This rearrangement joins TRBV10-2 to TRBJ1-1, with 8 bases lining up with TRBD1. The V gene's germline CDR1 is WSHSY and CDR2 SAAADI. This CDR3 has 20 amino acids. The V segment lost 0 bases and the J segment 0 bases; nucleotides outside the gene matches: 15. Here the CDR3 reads CASSESTNGQGKAMNTEAFF. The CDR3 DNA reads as TGCGCCAGCAGTGAGTCCACGAATGGACAGGGAAAGGCCATGAACACTGAAGCTTTCTTT.

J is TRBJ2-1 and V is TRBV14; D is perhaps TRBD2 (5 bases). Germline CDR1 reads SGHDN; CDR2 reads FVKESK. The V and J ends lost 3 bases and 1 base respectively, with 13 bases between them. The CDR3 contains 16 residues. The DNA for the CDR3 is TGTGCCAGCAGCCATCGAGCGGCGGAATCCTACAATGAGCAGTTCTTC. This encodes CASSHRAAESYNEQFF.